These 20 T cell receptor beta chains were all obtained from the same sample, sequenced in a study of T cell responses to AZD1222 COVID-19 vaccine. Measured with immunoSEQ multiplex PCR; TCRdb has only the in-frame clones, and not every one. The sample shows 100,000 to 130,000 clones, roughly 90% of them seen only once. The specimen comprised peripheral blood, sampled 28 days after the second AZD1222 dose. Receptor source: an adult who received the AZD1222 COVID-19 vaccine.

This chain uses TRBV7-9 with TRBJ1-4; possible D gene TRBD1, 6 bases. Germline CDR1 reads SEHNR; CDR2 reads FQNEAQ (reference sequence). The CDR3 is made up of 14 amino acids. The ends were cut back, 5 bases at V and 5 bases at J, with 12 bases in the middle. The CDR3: CASSAGDMNEKLFF. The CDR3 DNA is TGTGCCAGCAGCGCAGGGGACATGAATGAAAAACTGTTTTTT.

The CDR3 DNA is TGTGCCAGCAGCTTTTCGGGGAGGGTGGAAGGAAACACCATATATTTT. This gives the protein CASSFSGRVEGNTIYF. J is TRBJ1-3 and V is TRBV7-9; D uncertain. The CDR3 contains 16 residues. Germline CDR1 is SEHNR and CDR2 is FQNEAQ (reference sequence). V was cut by 3 bases and J by 4 bases, with 16 bases left in between.

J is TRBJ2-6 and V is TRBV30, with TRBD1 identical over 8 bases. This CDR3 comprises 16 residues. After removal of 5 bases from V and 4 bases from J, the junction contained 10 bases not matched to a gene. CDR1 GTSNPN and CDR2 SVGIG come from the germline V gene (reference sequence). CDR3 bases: TGTGCCTGGGACAGGGGTGCGACATGGGGGGCCAACGTCCTGACTTTC. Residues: CAWDRGATWGANVLTF.

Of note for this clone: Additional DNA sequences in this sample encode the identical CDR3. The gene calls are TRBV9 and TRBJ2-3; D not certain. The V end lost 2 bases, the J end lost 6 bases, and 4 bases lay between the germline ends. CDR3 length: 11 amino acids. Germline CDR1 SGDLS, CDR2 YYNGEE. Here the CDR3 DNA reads TGTGCCAGCAGCGTTGCGGATACGCAGTATTTT. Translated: CASSVADTQYF.

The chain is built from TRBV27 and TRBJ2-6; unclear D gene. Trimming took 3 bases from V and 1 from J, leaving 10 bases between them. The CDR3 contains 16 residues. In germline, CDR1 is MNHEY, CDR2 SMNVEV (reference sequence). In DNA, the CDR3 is TGTGCCAGCAGTTTCAAGGGCCGGTCTGGGGCCAACGTCCTGACTTTC. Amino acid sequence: CASSFKGRSGANVLTF. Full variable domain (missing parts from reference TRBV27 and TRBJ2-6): EAQVTQNPRYLITVTGKKLTVTCSQNMNHEYMSWYRQDPGLGLRQIYYSMNVEVTDKGDVPEGYKVSRKEKRNFPLILESPSPNQTSLYFCASSFKGRSGANVLTFGAGSRLTVL.

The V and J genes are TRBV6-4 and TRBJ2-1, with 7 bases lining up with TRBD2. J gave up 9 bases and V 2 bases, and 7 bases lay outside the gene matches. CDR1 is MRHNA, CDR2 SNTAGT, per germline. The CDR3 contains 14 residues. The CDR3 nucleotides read TGTGCCAGCAGTGACCGGGGGAGGGCCGGTGAGCAGTTCTTC. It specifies CASSDRGRAGEQFF.

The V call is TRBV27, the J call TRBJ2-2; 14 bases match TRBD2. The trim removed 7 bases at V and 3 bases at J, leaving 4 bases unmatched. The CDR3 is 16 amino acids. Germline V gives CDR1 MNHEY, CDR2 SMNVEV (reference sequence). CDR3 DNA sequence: TGTGCCAGCACGGGACTAGCGGGGGCCTACACCGGGGAGCTGTTTTTT. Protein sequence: CASTGLAGAYTGELFF.

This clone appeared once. CDR3 region: CARLQTGLQETQYF. As DNA, the CDR3 is TGCGCCCGCCTTCAGACAGGCCTCCAAGAGACCCAGTACTTC. J is TRBJ2-5 and V is TRBV10-1, with D perhaps matching TRBD1 (6 bases). Germline CDR1 reads WNHNN; CDR2 reads SYGVQD (reference sequence). CDR3 length equals 14 residues. V lost 11 bases, J lost 1 base, and 17 bases lay in between.

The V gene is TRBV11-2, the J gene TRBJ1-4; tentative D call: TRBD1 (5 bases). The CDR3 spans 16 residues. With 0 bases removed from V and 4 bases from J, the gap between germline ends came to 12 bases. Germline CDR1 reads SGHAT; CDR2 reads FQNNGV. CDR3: CASSLESTVYNEKLFF. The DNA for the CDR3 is TGTGCCAGCAGCTTAGAATCGACAGTATATAATGAAAAACTGTTTTTT.

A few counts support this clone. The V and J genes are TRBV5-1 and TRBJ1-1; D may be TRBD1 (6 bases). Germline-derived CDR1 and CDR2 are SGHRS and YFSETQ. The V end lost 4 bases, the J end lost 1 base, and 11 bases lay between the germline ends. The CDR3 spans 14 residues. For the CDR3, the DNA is TGCGCCAGCAGCCGAACGGGACAGAACACTGAAGCTTTCTTT. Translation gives CASSRTGQNTEAFF.

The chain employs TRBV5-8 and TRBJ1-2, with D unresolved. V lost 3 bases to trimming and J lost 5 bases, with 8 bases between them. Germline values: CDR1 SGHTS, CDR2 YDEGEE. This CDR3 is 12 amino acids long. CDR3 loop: CASSSAGYGYTF. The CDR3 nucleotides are TGTGCCAGCAGCTCAGCCGGGTATGGCTACACCTTC.

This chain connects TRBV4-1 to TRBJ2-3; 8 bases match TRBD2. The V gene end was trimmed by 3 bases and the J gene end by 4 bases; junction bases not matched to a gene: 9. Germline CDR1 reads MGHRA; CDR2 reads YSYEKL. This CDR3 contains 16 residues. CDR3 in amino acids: CASSQGGLVGPDTQYF. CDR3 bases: TGCGCCAGCAGCCAGGGGGGACTAGTTGGCCCAGATACGCAGTATTTT.

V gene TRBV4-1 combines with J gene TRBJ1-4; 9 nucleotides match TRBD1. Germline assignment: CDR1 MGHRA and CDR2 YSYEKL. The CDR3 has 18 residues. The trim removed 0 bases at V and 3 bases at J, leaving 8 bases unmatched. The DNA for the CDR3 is TGCGCCAGCAGCCAAGATACTGGGGACAGGGTTTCTAATGAAAAACTGTTTTTT. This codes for CASSQDTGDRVSNEKLFF.

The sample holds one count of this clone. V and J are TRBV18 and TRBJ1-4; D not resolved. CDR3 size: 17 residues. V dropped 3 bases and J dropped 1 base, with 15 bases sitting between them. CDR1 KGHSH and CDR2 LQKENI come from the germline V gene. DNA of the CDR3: TGTGCCAGCTCACCTAGTATTACGGGTGGAACTAATGAAAAACTGTTTTTT. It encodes CASSPSITGGTNEKLFF.

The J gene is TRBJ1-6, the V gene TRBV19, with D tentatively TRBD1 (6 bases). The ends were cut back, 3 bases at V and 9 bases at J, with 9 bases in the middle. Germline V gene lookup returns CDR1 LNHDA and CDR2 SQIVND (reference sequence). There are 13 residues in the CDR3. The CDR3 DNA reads TGTGCCAGTAGTATTGGACAGTCTTCACCCCTCCACTTT. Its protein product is CASSIGQSSPLHF.

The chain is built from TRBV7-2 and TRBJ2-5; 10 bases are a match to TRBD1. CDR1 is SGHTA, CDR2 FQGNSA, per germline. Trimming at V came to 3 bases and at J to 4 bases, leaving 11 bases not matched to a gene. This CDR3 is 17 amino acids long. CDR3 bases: TGTGCCAGCAGCTTTGGCGGGACAGGGGTTCAAGGAGAGACCCAGTACTTC. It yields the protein CASSFGGTGVQGETQYF.

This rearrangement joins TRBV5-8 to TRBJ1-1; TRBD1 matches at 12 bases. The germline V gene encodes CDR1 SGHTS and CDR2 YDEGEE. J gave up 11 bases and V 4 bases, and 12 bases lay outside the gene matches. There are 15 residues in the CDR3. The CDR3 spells CASSESLMGQGAAFF. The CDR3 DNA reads TGTGCCAGCAGCGAATCTCTCATGGGACAGGGGGCGGCTTTCTTT.

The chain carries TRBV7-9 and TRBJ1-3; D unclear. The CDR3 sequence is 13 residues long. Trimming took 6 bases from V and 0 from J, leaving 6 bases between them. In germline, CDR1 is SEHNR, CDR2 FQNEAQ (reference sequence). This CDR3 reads CASSQDSGNTIYF. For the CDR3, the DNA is TGTGCCAGCAGTCAGGACTCTGGAAACACCATATATTTT.

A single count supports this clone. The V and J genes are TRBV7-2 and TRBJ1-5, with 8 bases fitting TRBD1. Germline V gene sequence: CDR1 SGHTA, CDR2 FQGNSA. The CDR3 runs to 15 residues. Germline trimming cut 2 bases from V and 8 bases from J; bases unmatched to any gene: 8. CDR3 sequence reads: CASSLSSGGIEPQHF. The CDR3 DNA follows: TGTGCCAGCAGCTTATCCTCAGGGGGCATTGAGCCCCAGCATTTT. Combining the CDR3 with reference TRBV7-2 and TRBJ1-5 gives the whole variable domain GAGVSQSPSNKVTEKGKDVELRCDPISGHTALYWYRQSLGQGLEFLIYFQGNSAPDKSGLPSDRFSAERTGGSVSTLTIQRTQQEDSAVYLCASSLSSGGIEPQHFGDGTRLSIL.

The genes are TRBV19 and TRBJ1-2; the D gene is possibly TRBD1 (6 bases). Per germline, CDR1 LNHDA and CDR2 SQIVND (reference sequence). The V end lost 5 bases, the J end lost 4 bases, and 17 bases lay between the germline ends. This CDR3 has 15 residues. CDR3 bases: TGTGCCAGTAGTTCCCTCTCAGGGGTTGCCTATGGCTACACCTTC. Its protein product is CASSSLSGVAYGYTF.